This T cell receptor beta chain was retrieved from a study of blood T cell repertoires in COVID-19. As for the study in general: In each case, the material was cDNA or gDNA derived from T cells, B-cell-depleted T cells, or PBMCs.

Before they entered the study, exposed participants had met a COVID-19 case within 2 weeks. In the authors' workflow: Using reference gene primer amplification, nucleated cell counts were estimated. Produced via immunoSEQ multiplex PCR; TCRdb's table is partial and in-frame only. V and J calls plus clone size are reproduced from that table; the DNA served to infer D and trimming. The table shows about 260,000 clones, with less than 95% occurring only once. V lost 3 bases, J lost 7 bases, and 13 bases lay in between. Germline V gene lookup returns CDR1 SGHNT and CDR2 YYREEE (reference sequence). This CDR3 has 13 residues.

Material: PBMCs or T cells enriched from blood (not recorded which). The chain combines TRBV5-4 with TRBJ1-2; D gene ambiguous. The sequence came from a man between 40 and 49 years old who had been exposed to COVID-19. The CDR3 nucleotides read TGTGCCAGCAGCTGGGTGGGAGAGGGTGGCTACACCTTC. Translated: CASSWVGEGGYTF.